This note documents a single T cell receptor (beta chain) sequence. Its specific antigen is unknown. Within one base of it there is no much larger clone, and no base qualities were kept. This sample is part of a study of cytomegalovirus exposure and HLA in healthy donors (dated by TCRdb to 2015 to 2018). For the study in its entirety: According to an earlier analysis of a few hundred of the donors, 200 million or so T cells yielded 117 million unique TCR beta sequences and roughly 280 Gb of sequence data. Roughly 320 gigabases of sequencing data and tens of millions of unique TCR sequences made up an early release that covered about 640 HLA-typed donors. Of the roughly 400 genotyped donors, over 70% fell in the genetic ancestry cluster associated with self-reported Caucasian donors. The aim of the study was to test whether cataloging public T cell receptors could identify signatures of past pathogen exposure. Using immunosequencing, the study profiled T cell repertoires from about 650 subjects and related those repertoires to cytomegalovirus serostatus. Along with the roughly 610-subject first cohort, a separate validation cohort of around 110 different subjects was used. High-throughput TCR immunosequencing, statistical association of individual TCRs with disease status, and machine learning were combined to predict cytomegalovirus infection status. To study patterns of TCR occurrence, a later analysis re-analyzed previously published TCR beta repertoires from 500 to 850 donors and added high-resolution HLA genotyping. Rather than drawing on any new phenotypic data, the later analysis identified candidate immune exposures from TCR beta sequences and the way those sequences occurred across donors. To decide whether each TCR beta V gene segment behaved as functional or pseudogenic, an earlier analysis of some 600 of the donors relied on high-throughput TCR beta sequencing. Donor age, sex, ethnicity and CMV serostatus were compiled together with the repertoire data. A later genetic analysis took genome-wide SNP genotypes for about three fifths of the roughly 670 donors and used that subset as a discovery cohort. Every repertoire in the discovery cohort had been generated on one and the same sequencing platform. HLA typing covered class I and class II loci at four-digit resolution. Typing coverage varied by locus: about 620-630 donors for A, B, C, DRB1 and DQB1; approximately 500 for DQA1; about 570 for DPA1; some 470 for DPB1. Because of strong linkage in the cohort, 5 or 6 DR-DQ haplotypes were treated as single units for association and clustering. Among some 400 genotyped donors of the cohort, an average of around 250,000 unique TCR beta nucleotide sequences was sequenced per donor, of which roughly 17% were non-productive.

Libraries came from the immunoSEQ multiplex PCR assay. The multiplex PCR relied on a mix of 60 forward primers for TCR Vbeta segments and 13 reverse primers for TCR Jbeta segments. The CDR3 region of rearranged TCR beta genes was amplified from genomic DNA with a multiplex PCR assay. On the Illumina HiSeq System, the amplified TCR beta libraries were sequenced as 87-base-pair reads. The authors' analysis ran thus. A later analysis tallied 75 million to 85 million unique TCR beta chains across the roughly 610 repertoires, and approximately 12 million of those chains were shared by two or more donors. To remove PCR and sequencing errors, raw reads were error-corrected and collapsed into unique sequences using a nearest-neighbor algorithm that merged closely related sequences. V, D and J gene segments were assigned by aligning CDR3 sequences to IMGT reference sequences. For a sequence to be retained, a match of at least six nucleotides to both a V gene segment and a J gene segment was required. Rearrangements were called productive when the CDR3 lacked stop codons and stayed in frame with V and J; all others were non-productive. Following IMGT convention, CDR3 was defined as the stretch from the second conserved V-encoded cysteine up to the conserved J-encoded phenylalanine. In an earlier analysis of 550 to 650 of the donors, sequences lacking an unambiguous match to a single V gene segment were excluded. In an earlier analysis of around 590 of the donors, a V segment was called functional when productive rearrangements were above 56.7%, and segregating when the standard deviation between donors exceeded 5%. A statistical classification framework was built to diagnose cytomegalovirus status from the catalog of TCR beta chain sequences. In a later analysis, TCR nucleotide sequences were compared against IMGT/GENE-DB human TR gene sequences so that V and J genes could be assigned. Using the TCRdist pipeline, a later analysis assigned CDR3 sequences along with most-parsimonious VDJ recombination scenarios. A later analysis defined each TCR beta chain by its CDR3 amino acid sequence plus V-gene family, and excluded reads lacking a unique V-gene family. As a way to deal with suspected cross-contamination and a sequencing artifact, a later analysis dropped approximately 570 nucleotide sequences that were highly shared and had low generation probability. In a later analysis, a clonal expansion index was calculated for each public chain from normalized within-repertoire ranks of inferred template counts. A later analysis computed generation probabilities with a VDJ recombination model fitted to out-of-frame rearrangements, and checked the results against IGoR. Hypergeometric tests were used in a later analysis to score TCR-TCR, TCR-HLA and TCR-CMV co-occurrence, with a repertoire-size bias correction applied to the TCR pairs. To estimate false discovery rates, a later analysis permuted the HLA or CMV assignments 20 times. In a later analysis, co-occurring TCRs were grouped with DBSCAN, and TCRdist sequence similarity was added when clustering was performed within HLA-allele-positive subsets. For co-occurrence clustering, repertoires with fewer than 30,000 or more than 120,000 public chains were excluded, along with a handful of repertoires with anomalous nucleotide sharing. In TCRdb, the immuneACCESS table is reduced to in-frame sequences with V and J assigned. These tables do not hold every clone; where another copy was compared, an unresolved V gene accounts for under half, and the others remain unexplained. V and J calls and clone size are given by that table; D and trimming were obtained from the DNA. The sample data list over 100,000 clones, and 79% of these were observed just once. Almost 3% of the sample goes to the ten largest clones.

The cohort consisted of fewer than 700 healthy bone marrow donors. Cohort members were all nominally healthy when sampled, although unrecorded immune exposures were likely present. The donor tested CMV seropositive, placing the donor among the approximately 290 seropositive members of the cohort. Each donor provided a peripheral blood sample, and peripheral blood mononuclear cells were used for TCR beta sequencing. The Qiagen DNeasy Blood Extraction Kit was used to extract genomic DNA from the blood cell samples. Deletion took 4 bases off V and 11 bases off J, with a span of 23 bases between the germline ends. Counted from cysteine to phenylalanine, this CDR3 has 15 amino acids. Only the CDR3 region is kept as DNA, spanning 45 bases read in frame from base 1. CDR1 and CDR2 are drawn from the germline V gene: SGHAT, FQNNGV. The paper's findings and limits, for the study overall: Several of the top co-occurrence clusters appeared to be linked to parvovirus B19, influenza, CMV and Epstein-Barr virus, according to a later analysis. HLA typing was unavailable for some donors at each locus, so association tests used only the typed subset. An earlier analysis of 450 to 750 of the donors showed that most TCR beta V segments appeared in productive rearrangements either about 90% or about 30% of the time, which broadly matched IMGT annotations. In a later analysis, HLA-associated TCR beta chains were found to be more clonally expanded and to have lower generation probabilities than equally common non-associated chains. A total of fewer than 200 TCR beta chains were listed by the study as associated with cytomegalovirus. The authors suggested that the approach could potentially be generalized to other disease states and immunological phenotypes. A later genetic analysis reported fewer N-insertions in productive TCRs among donors in an Asian-associated ancestry cluster than the roughly 700-donor mean. In a later analysis, TCR association rates were found to vary across HLA loci, with the most associated TCRs seen for DRB1 alleles and the fewest for HLA-C alleles. The cohort was sequenced for TCR beta chains only, and without alpha or paired-chain data the features that could be detected were limited. A cluster of highly shared sequence variants was judged likely to represent a technical artifact of the sequencing pipeline. Sequencing depth was assumed to be roughly uniform across donors in the presence/absence analyses, though that assumption may not hold. A later genetic analysis associated a missense DCLRE1C variant with V-gene and J-gene trimming of TCR beta chains, and an independent cohort replicated the association. Linkage disequilibrium might explain the correlated functional status among segregating V segments, but an unknown experimental factor could not be excluded. A further reported finding was that TCR beta sequences accurately predicted the HLA-A and HLA-B alleles for most subjects in the first cohort. The earlier analysis of 450 to 700 of the donors excluded some 15 rarely observed V segments, including chromosome 9 orphons, because counts were too low. When HLA alleles, especially DR and DQ, strongly co-occurred, TCR associations were difficult to assign to individual alleles. CMV serostatus was the only immune exposure information available for the cohort. According to a later analysis, most CMV-associated TCR beta chains appeared to be HLA-restricted, and the HLA associations seemed to be driven largely by CMV exposure. The classifier was reported to diagnose cytomegalovirus status with high specificity and sensitivity in both the original and validation cohorts. In a later analysis, more than 15,000 TCR beta sequences were associated with specific HLA alleles at a false discovery rate of 0.05. The 87-base-pair reads could not distinguish some IMGT-functional V segments, including TRBV6-2 and TRBV6-3, so those segments were excluded. Three of the identified cytomegalovirus-associated TCR beta chains were confirmed in vitro to be specific for cytomegalovirus antigens. Across donors, most TCR sequences were observed very rarely, whereas some public TCRs were present in many individuals.

Sequenced material: PBMCs. The chain is encoded by TRBV11-2 joined to TRBJ1-1, with the D gene not clear enough to name. This clonotype was obtained from a woman aged 18-35 years in good health and CMV-seropositive. In nucleotides, the sequence is TGTGCCAGCAGCTCCGACGGGAACCTCATCTGGCGGGCTTTCTTT. Translated, this gives CASSSDGNLIWRAFF.